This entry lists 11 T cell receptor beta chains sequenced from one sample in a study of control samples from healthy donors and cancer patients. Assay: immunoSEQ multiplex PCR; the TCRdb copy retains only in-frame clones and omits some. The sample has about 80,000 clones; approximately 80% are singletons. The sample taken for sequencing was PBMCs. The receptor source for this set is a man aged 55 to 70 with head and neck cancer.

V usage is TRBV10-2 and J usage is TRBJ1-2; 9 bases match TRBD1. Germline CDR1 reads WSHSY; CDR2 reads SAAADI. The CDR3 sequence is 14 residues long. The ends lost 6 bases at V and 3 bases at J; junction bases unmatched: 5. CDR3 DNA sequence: TGCGCCAGCAGCTCTAGGGACAGGGACTATGGCTACACCTTC. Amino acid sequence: CASSSRDRDYGYTF.

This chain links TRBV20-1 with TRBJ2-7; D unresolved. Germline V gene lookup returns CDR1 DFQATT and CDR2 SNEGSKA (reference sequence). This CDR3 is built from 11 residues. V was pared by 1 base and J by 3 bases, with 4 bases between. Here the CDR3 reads CSARAVYEQYF. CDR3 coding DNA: TGCAGTGCTAGAGCTGTCTACGAGCAGTACTTC.

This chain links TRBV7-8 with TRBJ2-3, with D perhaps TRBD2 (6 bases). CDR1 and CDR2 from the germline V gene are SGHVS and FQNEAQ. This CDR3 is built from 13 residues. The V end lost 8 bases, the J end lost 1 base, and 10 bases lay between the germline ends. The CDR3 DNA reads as TGTGCCAGCGGTTCGGGGGGCACAGATACGCAGTATTTT. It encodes CASGSGGTDTQYF.

For the CDR3, the DNA is TGTGCCAGCAGCTTGAGCTCCCTCGGGACAGCAAATTCACCCCTCCACTTT. Its protein product is CASSLSSLGTANSPLHF. The V and J genes are TRBV5-6 and TRBJ1-6; the match to TRBD1 covers 7 bases. V lost 1 base to trimming and J lost 7 bases; unmatched junction nucleotides: 11. The V gene's germline CDR1 is SGHDT and CDR2 YYEEEE. The CDR3 is 17 amino acids.

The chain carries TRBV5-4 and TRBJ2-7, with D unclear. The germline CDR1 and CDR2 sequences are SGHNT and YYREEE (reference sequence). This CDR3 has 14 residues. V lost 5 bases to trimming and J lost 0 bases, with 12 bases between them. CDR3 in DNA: TGTGCCAGCAGTCCCGCCGGGCTCTCCTACGAGCAGTACTTC. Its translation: CASSPAGLSYEQYF.

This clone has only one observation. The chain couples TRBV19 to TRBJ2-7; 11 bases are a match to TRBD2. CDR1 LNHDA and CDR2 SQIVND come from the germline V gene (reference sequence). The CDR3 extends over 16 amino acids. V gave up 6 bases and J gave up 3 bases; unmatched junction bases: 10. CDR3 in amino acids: CASRRTTGTSGYEQYF. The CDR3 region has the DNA TGTGCCAGTAGAAGGACCACCGGGACTAGCGGCTACGAGCAGTACTTC.

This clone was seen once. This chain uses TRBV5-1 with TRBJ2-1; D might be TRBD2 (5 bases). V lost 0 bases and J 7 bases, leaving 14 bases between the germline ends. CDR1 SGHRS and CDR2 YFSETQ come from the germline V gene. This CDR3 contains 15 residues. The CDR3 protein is CASSLGAGATNEQFF. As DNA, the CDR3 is TGCGCCAGCAGCTTGGGTGCGGGCGCAACGAATGAGCAGTTCTTC. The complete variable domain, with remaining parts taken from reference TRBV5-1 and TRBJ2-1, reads KAGVTQTPRYLIKTRGQQVTLSCSPISGHRSVSWYQQTPGQGLQFLFEYFSETQRNKGNFPGRFSGRQFSNSRSEMNVSTLELGDSALYLCASSLGAGATNEQFFGPGTRLTVL.

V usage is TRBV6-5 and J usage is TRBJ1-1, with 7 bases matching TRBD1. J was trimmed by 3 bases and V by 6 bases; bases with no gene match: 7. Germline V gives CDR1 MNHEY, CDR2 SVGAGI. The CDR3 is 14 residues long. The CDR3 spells CASRSGTDYTEAFF. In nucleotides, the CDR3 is TGTGCCAGCAGGTCCGGGACAGACTACACTGAAGCTTTCTTT.

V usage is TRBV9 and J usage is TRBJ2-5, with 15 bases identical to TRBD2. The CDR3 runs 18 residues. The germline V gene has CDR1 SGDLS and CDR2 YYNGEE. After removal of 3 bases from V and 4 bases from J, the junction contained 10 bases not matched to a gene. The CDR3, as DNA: TGTGCCAGCAGCGCCGGACTAGCGGGAGGGCCTAGAATAGAGACCCAGTACTTC. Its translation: CASSAGLAGGPRIETQYF.

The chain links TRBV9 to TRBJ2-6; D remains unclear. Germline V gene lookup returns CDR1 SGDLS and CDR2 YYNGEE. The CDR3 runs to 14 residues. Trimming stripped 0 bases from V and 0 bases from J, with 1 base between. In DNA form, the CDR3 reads TGTGCCAGCAGCGTAGACTCTGGGGCCAACGTCCTGACTTTC. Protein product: CASSVDSGANVLTF.

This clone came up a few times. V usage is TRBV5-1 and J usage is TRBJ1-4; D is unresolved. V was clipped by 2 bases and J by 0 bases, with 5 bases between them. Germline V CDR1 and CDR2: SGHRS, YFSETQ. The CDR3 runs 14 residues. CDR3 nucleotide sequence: TGCGCCAGCAGCTTCGCGGCAACTAATGAAAAACTGTTTTTT. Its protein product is CASSFAATNEKLFF.